This TCR beta chain is drawn from a study of T cell clusters in autoimmune cytopenias. TRB amplification used roughly 250 ng of peripheral blood genomic DNA. This CDR3 has 15 residues. Multiplex touch-down PCR amplified TRB using TRB-A and TRB-B pools in one tube. TCRdb reprocessed the multiplex PCR reads, with one entry per CDR3 protein and no DNA. Its listing shows about 8,400 distinct CDR3 sequences. In the case of this clonotype: Its antigen is as yet unknown.

Study results and caveats: Primary autoimmune cytopenia patients seemingly lacked the physiological T cell clusters found in healthy donors.

The chain carries TRBV12-3 or TRBV12-4 and TRBJ1-5. The TCR comes from a human donor with an autoimmune cytopenia or autoimmune hepatitis (not recorded which). The material sequenced was peripheral blood. CDR3 sequence reads: CASRPYEDSNQPQHF.